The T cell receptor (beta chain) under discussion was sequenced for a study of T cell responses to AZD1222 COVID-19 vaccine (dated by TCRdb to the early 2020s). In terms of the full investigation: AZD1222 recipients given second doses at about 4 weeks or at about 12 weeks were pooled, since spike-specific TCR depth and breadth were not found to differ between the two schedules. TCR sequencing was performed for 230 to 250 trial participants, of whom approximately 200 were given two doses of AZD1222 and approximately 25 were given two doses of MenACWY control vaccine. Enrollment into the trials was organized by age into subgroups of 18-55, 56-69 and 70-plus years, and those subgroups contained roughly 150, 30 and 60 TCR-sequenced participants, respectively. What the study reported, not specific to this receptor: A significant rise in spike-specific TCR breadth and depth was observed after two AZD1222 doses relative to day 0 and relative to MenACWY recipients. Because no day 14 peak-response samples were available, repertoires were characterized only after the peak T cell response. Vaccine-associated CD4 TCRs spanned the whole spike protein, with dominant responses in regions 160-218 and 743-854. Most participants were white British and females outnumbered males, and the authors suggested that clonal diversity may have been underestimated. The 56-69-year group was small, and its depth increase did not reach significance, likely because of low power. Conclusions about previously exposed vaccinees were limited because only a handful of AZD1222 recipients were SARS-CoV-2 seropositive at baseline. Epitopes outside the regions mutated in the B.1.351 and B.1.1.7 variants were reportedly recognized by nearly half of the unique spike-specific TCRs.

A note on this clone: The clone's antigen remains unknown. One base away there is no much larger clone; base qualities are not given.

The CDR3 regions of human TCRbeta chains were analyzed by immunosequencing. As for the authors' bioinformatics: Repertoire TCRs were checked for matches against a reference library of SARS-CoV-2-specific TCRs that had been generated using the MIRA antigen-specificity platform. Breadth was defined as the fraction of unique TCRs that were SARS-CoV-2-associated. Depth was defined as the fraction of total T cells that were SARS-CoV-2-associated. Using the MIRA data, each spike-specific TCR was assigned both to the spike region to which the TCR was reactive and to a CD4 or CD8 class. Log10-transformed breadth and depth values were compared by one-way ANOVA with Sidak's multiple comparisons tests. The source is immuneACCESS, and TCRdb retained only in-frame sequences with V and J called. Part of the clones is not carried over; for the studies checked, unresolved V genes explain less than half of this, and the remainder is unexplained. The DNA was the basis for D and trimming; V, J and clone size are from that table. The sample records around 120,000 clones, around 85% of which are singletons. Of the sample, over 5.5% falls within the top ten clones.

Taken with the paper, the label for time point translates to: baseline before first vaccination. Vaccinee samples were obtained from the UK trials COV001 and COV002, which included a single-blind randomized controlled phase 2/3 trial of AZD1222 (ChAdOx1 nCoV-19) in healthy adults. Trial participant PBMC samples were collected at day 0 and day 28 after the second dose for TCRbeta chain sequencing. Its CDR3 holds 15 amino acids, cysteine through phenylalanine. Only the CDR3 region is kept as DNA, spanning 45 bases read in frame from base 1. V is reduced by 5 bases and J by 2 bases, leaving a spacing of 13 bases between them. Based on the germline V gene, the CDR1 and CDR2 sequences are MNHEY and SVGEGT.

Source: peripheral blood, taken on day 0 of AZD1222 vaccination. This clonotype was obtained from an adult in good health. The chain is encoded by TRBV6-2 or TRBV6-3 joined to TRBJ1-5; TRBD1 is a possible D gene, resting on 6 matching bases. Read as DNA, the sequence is TGTGCCAGCAGTCCCGGGACATTCGGCAATCAGCCCCAGCATTTT. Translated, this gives CASSPGTFGNQPQHF.